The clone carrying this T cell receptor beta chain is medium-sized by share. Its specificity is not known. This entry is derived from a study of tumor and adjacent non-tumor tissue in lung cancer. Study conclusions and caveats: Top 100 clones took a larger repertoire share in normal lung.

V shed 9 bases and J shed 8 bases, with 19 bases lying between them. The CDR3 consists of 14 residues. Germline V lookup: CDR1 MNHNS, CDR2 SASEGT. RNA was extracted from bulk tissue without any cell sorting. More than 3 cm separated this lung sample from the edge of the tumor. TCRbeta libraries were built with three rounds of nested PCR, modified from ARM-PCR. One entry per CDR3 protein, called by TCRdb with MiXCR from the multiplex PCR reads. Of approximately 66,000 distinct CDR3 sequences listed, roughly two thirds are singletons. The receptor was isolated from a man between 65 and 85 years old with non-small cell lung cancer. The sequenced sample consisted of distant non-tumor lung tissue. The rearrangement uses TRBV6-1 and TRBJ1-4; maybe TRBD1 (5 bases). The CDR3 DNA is TGTGCCAGTCACCGGACACCTTTTCGGGAAAAACTGTTTTTT. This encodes CASHRTPFREKLFF.